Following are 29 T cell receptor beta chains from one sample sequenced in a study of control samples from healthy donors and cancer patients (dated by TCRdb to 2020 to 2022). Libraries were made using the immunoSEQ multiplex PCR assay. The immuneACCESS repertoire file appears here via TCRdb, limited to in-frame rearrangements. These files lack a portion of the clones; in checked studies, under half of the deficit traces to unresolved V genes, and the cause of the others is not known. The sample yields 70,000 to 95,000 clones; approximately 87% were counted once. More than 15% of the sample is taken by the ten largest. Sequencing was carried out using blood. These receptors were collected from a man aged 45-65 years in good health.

The CDR3 sequence: CASSRRLEWVDEQFF. CDR3 in DNA: TGTGCCAGCAGCCGAAGACTAGAATGGGTCGATGAGCAGTTCTTC. V gene TRBV14 combines with J gene TRBJ2-1; a weak D match, TRBD2 (6 bases). Germline-derived CDR1 and CDR2 are SGHDN and FVKESK. Trimming took 4 bases from V and 8 from J, leaving 18 bases between them. The CDR3 spans 15 residues. Based on the CDR3 plus reference TRBV14 and TRBJ2-1, the full variable domain is EAGVTQFPSHSVIEKGQTVTLRCDPISGHDNLYWYRRVMGKEIKFLLHFVKESKQDESGMPNNRFLAERTGGTYSTLKVQPAELEDSGVYFCASSRRLEWVDEQFFGPGTRLTVL.

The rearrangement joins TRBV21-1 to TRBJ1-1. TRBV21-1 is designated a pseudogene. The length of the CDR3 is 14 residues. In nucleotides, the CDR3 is TGTGCCAGCAGCCCTCTACCGGGTAACACTGAAGCTTTCTTT. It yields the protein CASSPLPGNTEAFF.

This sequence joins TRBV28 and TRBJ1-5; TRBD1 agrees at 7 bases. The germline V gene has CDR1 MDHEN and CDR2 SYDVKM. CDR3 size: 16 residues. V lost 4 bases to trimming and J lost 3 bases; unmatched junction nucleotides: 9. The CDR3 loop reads CASSSPAGGSNQPQHF. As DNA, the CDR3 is TGTGCCAGCAGTTCCCCCGCAGGGGGGTCCAATCAGCCCCAGCATTTT.

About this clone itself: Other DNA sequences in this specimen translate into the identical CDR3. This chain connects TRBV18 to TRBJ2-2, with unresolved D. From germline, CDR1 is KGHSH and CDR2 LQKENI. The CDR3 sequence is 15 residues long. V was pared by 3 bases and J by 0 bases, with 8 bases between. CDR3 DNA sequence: TGTGCCAGCTCACCGATGGGCACGAACACCGGGGAGCTGTTTTTT. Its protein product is CASSPMGTNTGELFF.

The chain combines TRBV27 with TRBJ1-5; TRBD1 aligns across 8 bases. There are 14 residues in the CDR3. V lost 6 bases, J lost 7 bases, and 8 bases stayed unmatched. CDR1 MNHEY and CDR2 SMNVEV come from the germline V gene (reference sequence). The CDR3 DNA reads TGTGCCAGCAGCCCGGGACAGGTCAACCAGCCCCAGCATTTT. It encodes CASSPGQVNQPQHF.

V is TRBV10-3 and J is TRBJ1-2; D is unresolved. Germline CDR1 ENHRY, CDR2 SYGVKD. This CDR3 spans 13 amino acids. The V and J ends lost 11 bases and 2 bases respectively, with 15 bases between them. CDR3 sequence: CAASQAENYGYTF. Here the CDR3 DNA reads TGTGCCGCATCCCAGGCAGAGAACTATGGCTACACCTTC.

Written as DNA, the CDR3 is TGCGCCAGCAGCCAAAGGGGGGGGACAGGGAGAAACACCATATATTTT. Translated: CASSQRGGTGRNTIYF. The chain employs TRBV4-1 and TRBJ1-3, with 9 positions matching TRBD1. Germline V gene lookup returns CDR1 MGHRA and CDR2 YSYEKL. The CDR3 consists of 16 residues. V was clipped by 2 bases and J by 5 bases; unmatched bases: 7.

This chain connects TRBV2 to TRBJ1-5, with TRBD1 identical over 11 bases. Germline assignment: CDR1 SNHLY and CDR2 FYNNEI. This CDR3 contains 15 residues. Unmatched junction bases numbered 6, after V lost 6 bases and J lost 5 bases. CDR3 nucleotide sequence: TGTGCCAGCAGGGACAGGGGGCCGGGGGATCAGCCCCAGCATTTT. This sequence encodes CASRDRGPGDQPQHF.

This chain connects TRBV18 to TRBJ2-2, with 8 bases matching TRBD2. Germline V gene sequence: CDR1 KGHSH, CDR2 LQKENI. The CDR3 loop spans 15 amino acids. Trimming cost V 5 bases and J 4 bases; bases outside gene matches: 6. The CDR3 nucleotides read TGTGCCAGCTCATCGTCTAGCGGGTCCACCGGGGAGCTGTTTTTT. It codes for CASSSSSGSTGELFF. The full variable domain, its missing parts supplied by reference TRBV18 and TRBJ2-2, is NAGVMQNPRHLVRRRGQEARLRCSPMKGHSHVYWYRQLPEEGLKFMVYLQKENIIDESGMPKERFSAEFPKEGPSILRIQQVVRGDSAAYFCASSSSSGSTGELFFGEGSRLTVL.

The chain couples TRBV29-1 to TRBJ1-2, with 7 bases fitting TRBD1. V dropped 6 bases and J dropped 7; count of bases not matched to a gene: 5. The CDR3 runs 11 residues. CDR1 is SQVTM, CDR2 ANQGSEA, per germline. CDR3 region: CSVTGEGGYTF. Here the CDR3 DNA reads TGCAGCGTCACAGGGGAGGGTGGCTACACCTTC. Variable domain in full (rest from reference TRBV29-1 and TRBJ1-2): SAVISQKPSRDICQRGTSLTIQCQVDSQVTMMFWYRQQPGQSLTLIATANQGSEATYESGFVIDKFPISRPNLTFSTLTVSNMSPEDSSIYLCSVTGEGGYTFGSGTRLTVV.

CDR3 amino acids: CASSTGHSSNEQFF. CDR3 DNA: TGTGCCAGCAGCACAGGGCATAGCAGCAATGAGCAGTTCTTC. This rearrangement joins TRBV6-5 to TRBJ2-1; possible D gene TRBD1, 6 bases. V was pared by 6 bases and J by 6 bases, with 15 bases between. CDR1 and CDR2 (germline): MNHEY, SVGAGI. The CDR3 runs to 14 residues.

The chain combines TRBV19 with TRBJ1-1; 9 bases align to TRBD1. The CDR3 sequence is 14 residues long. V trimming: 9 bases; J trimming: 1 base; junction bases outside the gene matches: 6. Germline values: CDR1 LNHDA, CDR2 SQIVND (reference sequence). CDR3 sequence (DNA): TGTGCCAGCGGACAGGGGATTTGGAACACTGAAGCTTTCTTT. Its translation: CASGQGIWNTEAFF.

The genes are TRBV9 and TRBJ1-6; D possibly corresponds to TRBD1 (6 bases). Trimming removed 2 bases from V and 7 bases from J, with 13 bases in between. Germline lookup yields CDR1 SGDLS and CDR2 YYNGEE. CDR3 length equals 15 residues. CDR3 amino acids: CASSVWDTGNSPLHF. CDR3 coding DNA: TGTGCCAGCAGCGTGTGGGACACCGGGAATTCACCCCTCCACTTT. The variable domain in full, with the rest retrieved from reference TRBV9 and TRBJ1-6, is DSGVTQTPKHLITATGQRVTLRCSPRSGDLSVYWYQQSLDQGLQFLIQYYNGEERAKGNILERFSAQQFPDLHSELNLSSLELGDSALYFCASSVWDTGNSPLHFGNGTRLTVT.

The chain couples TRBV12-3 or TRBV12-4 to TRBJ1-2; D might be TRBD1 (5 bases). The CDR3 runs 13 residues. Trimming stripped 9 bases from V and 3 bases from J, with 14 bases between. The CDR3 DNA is TGTGCCAGTCACGAAGGGGCAGACTATGGCTACACCTTC. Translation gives CASHEGADYGYTF.

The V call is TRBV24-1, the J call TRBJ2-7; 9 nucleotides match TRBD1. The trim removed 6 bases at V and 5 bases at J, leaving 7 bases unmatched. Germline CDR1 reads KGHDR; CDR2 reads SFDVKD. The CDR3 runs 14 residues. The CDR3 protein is CATSNGQGSHEQYF. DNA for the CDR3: TGTGCCACCAGTAACGGACAGGGGTCCCACGAGCAGTACTTC.

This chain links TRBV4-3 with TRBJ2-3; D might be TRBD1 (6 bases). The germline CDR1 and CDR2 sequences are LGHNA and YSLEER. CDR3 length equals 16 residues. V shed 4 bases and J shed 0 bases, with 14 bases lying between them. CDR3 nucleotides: TGCGCCAGCAGCCCACGGGACATATCTAGCACAGATACGCAGTATTTT. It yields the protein CASSPRDISSTDTQYF.

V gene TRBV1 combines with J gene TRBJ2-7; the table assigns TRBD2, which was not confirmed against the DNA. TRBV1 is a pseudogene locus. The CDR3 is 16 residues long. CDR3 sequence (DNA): TGCACCAGCAGCCAAAACCCACTAGCGGGAGGCTTCGAGCAGTACTTC. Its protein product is CTSSQNPLAGGFEQYF.

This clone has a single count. This CDR3 is CASSLILGDTGELFF. The CDR3 DNA reads TGTGCCAGCAGCTTAATTCTCGGGGACACCGGGGAGCTGTTTTTT. The chain uses TRBV7-2 and TRBJ2-2; the D gene is possibly TRBD2 (5 bases). The CDR3 totals 15 residues. Germline CDR1 SGHTA, CDR2 FQGNSA. Trimming took 2 bases from V and 3 from J, leaving 10 bases between them.

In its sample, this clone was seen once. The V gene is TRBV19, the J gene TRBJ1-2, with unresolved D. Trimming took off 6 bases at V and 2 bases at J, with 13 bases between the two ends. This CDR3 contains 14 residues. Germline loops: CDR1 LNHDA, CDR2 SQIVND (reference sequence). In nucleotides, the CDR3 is TGTGCCAGTAGGAGGCAGCCAGAGAACTATGGCTACACCTTC. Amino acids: CASRRQPENYGYTF.

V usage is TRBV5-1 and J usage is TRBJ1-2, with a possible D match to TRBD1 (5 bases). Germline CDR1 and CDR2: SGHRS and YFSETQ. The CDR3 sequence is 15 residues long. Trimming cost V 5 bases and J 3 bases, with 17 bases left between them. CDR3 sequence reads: CASSLGWGIDYGYTF. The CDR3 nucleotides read TGCGCCAGCAGTCTCGGGTGGGGGATAGACTATGGCTACACCTTC. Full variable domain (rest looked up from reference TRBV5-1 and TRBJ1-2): KAGVTQTPRYLIKTRGQQVTLSCSPISGHRSVSWYQQTPGQGLQFLFEYFSETQRNKGNFPGRFSGRQFSNSRSEMNVSTLELGDSALYLCASSLGWGIDYGYTFGSGTRLTVV.

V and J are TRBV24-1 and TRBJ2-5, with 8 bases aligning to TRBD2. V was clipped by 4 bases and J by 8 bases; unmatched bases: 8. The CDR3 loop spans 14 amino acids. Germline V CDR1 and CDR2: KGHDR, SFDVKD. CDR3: CATSEAGARKTQYF. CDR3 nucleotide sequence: TGTGCCACCAGTGAAGCGGGGGCGAGGAAAACCCAGTACTTC.

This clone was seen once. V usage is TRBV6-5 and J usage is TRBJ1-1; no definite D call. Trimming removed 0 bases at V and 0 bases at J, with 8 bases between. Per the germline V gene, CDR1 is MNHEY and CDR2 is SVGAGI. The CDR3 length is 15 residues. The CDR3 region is CASSYSNNLNTEAFF. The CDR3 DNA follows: TGTGCCAGCAGTTACTCGAACAACTTGAACACTGAAGCTTTCTTT.

In DNA form, the CDR3 reads TGTGCCAGCAGTGACGATATTATATATCAGCCCCAGCATTTT. Its translation: CASSDDIIYQPQHF. The genes are TRBV2 and TRBJ1-5; unclear D gene. The germline gives CDR1 SNHLY, CDR2 FYNNEI. The CDR3 length is 14 residues. Trimming pared 3 bases from V and 5 bases from J, leaving 11 bases between.

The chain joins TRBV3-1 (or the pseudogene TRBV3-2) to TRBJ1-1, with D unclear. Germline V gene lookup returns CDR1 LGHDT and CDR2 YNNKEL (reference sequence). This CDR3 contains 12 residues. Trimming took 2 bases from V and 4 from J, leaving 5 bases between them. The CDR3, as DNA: TGTGCCAGCAGCCAAAGGTTCACTGAAGCTTTCTTT. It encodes CASSQRFTEAFF.

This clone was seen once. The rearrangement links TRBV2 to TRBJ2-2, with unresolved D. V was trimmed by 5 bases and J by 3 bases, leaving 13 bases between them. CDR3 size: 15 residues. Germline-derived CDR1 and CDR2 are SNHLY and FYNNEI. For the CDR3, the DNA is TGTGCCAGCAGTTATAACTACGGTGACACCGGGGAGCTGTTTTTT. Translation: CASSYNYGDTGELFF.

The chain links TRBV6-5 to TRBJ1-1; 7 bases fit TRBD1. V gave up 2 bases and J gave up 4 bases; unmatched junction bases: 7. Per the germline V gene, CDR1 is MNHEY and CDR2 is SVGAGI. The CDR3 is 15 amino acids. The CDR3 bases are TGTGCCAGCAGTTACGGGGACAGAGGTTCCACTGAAGCTTTCTTT. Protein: CASSYGDRGSTEAFF.

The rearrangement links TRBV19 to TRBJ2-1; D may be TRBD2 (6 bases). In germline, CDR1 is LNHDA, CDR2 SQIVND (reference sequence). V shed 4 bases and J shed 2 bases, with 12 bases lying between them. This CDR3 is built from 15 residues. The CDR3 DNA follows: TGTGCCAGTAGTACGCTAGCGAGGGCCTACAATGAGCAGTTCTTC. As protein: CASSTLARAYNEQFF. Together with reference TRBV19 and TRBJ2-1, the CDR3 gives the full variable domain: DGGITQSPKYLFRKEGQNVTLSCEQNLNHDAMYWYRQDPGQGLRLIYYSQIVNDFQKGDIAEGYSVSREKKESFPLTVTSAQKNPTAFYLCASSTLARAYNEQFFGPGTRLTVL.

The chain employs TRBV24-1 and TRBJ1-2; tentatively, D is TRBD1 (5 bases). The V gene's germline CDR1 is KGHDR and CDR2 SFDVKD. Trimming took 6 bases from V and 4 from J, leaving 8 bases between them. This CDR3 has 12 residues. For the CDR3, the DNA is TGTGCCACCAGTCTAGGGACCTATGGCTACACCTTC. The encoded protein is CATSLGTYGYTF.

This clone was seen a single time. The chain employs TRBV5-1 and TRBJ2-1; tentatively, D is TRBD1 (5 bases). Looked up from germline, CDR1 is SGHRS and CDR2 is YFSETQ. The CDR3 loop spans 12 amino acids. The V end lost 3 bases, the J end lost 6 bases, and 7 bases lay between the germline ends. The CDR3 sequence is CASSSDSNEQFF. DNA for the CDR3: TGCGCCAGCAGCTCCGACAGCAATGAGCAGTTCTTC.